Below are 18 T cell receptor beta chains sequenced from a single sample in a study of T cell responses to AZD1222 COVID-19 vaccine. Profiling relied on immunoSEQ multiplex PCR, and the TCRdb table lists in-frame clones only, not all of them. The sample records about 85,000 clones, approximately 89% being singletons. The source was peripheral blood, collected on day 0 of AZD1222 vaccination. The origin of the receptors is an adult in good health.

The gene calls are TRBV7-8 and TRBJ2-5; 7 bases are shared with TRBD2. V dropped 8 bases and J dropped 1; count of bases not matched to a gene: 7. Per the germline V gene, CDR1 is SGHVS and CDR2 is FQNEAQ. The CDR3 extends over 14 amino acids. The DNA of the CDR3 is TGTGCCAGCGGTCCTAGCGGTCTCCAAGAGACCCAGTACTTC. Protein: CASGPSGLQETQYF. Supplemented by reference TRBV7-8 and TRBJ2-5, the full variable domain reads GAGVSQSPRYKVAKRGQDVALRCDPISGHVSLFWYQQALGQGPEFLTYFQNEAQLDKSGLPSDRFFAERPEGSVSTLKIQRTQQEDSAVYLCASGPSGLQETQYFGPGTRLLVL.

This clone was counted ten times or more. The chain combines TRBV12-3 or TRBV12-4 with TRBJ2-7; D gene uncertain. V shed 2 bases and J shed 6 bases, with 5 bases lying between them. The CDR3 is 11 residues long. The CDR3 nucleotides are TGTGCCAGCAGTTTATACCGCGAGCAGTACTTC. Its translation is CASSLYREQYF.

This chain links TRBV6-5 with TRBJ2-2; either TRBD1 or TRBD2 may supply D (6 bases each). There are 13 residues in the CDR3. CDR1 and CDR2 (germline): MNHEY, SVGAGI. The germline V and J ends were trimmed by 5 bases and 7 bases, with 11 bases remaining between them. The CDR3 DNA follows: TGTGCCAGCAGTCTAAGGGGGGTCGGGGAGCTGTTTTTT. Amino acid sequence: CASSLRGVGELFF.

This clone has just a few counts. This chain joins TRBV20-1 and TRBJ1-1; D unclear. CDR3 size: 13 residues. Deletions cut 3 bases from V and 2 bases from J, with 10 bases between. CDR1 is DFQATT, CDR2 SNEGSKA, per germline (reference sequence). The CDR3 region is CSASEPLNTEAFF. The CDR3 DNA sequence: TGCAGTGCTAGTGAACCCCTAAACACTGAAGCTTTCTTT.

V and J are TRBV7-2 and TRBJ2-7; 12 bases match TRBD2. This CDR3 region has 18 residues. The V gene's germline CDR1 is SGHTA and CDR2 FQGNSA. V shed 4 bases, J shed 1 base, and the junction held 11 bases outside the gene matches. Written as DNA, the CDR3 is TGTGCCAGCAGCTACGGACTAGCGGGAACCTGGCGTTCCTACGAGCAGTACTTC. Amino acid sequence: CASSYGLAGTWRSYEQYF.

The V and J genes are TRBV14 and TRBJ1-6; D gene ambiguous. V lost 4 bases and J 7 bases, leaving 14 bases between the germline ends. This CDR3 comprises 15 residues. From germline, CDR1 is SGHDN and CDR2 FVKESK. CDR3 nucleotides: TGTGCCAGCAGCCCCTACATGGCGGGAAATTCACCCCTCCACTTT. Its protein product is CASSPYMAGNSPLHF.

The V call is TRBV5-5, the J call TRBJ1-2; the match to TRBD1 covers 8 bases. V lost 3 bases to trimming and J lost 6 bases; unmatched junction nucleotides: 10. The CDR3 loop spans 15 amino acids. Looked up from germline, CDR1 is SGHKS and CDR2 is YYEKEE (reference sequence). The CDR3 region is CASSSPTRGPDGYTF. CDR3 sequence (DNA): TGTGCCAGCAGCTCGCCCACCAGGGGGCCAGATGGCTACACCTTC.

The chain is built from TRBV28 and TRBJ2-5, with D unresolved. Per germline, CDR1 MDHEN and CDR2 SYDVKM. V lost 4 bases to trimming and J lost 2 bases, with 20 bases between them. This CDR3 comprises 17 residues. The CDR3 loop reads CASSSPAVGVGQETQYF. In nucleotides, the CDR3 is TGTGCCAGCAGTTCCCCCGCTGTTGGTGTCGGACAAGAGACCCAGTACTTC.

The chain couples TRBV18 to TRBJ1-3; D uncertain. This CDR3 has 15 amino acids. The germline V and J ends were trimmed by 0 bases and 1 base, with 7 bases remaining between them. Germline V CDR1 and CDR2: KGHSH, LQKENI. This chain's CDR3 is CASSPPSGSGNTIYF. CDR3 DNA: TGTGCCAGCTCACCACCGTCTGGATCTGGAAACACCATATATTTT.

V gene TRBV9 combines with J gene TRBJ1-3; 9 bases line up with TRBD1. Germline V gene sequence: CDR1 SGDLS, CDR2 YYNGEE. V shed 0 bases, J shed 7 bases, and the junction held 5 bases outside the gene matches. The CDR3 covers 15 residues. DNA for the CDR3: TGTGCCAGCAGCGTAGCCGGGACAGGGTGGAACACCATATATTTT. Protein sequence: CASSVAGTGWNTIYF.

This clone was seen a handful of times. The chain joins TRBV19 to TRBJ1-6, with D unclear. CDR1 is LNHDA, CDR2 SQIVND, per germline (reference sequence). Trimming cost V 3 bases and J 7 bases, with 10 bases left between them. CDR3 length: 14 amino acids. The CDR3 is CASSIKMGNSPLHF. The CDR3 nucleotides read TGTGCCAGTAGTATCAAGATGGGGAATTCACCCCTCCACTTT.

This clone was seen just once. The genes are TRBV28 and TRBJ1-4, with a possible D match to TRBD1 (5 bases). The CDR3 contains 15 residues. V lost 5 bases to trimming and J lost 0 bases, with 10 bases between them. CDR1 and CDR2 from the germline V gene are MDHEN and SYDVKM. The CDR3 reads CASSSSGSTNEKLFF. CDR3 in DNA: TGTGCCAGCAGTAGCTCAGGGTCAACTAATGAAAAACTGTTTTTT.

The gene calls are TRBV19 and TRBJ1-3; 7 bases align to TRBD1. The germline CDR1 and CDR2 sequences are LNHDA and SQIVND (reference sequence). V shed 8 bases and J 0 bases; nucleotides not matched to a gene: 4. CDR3 length equals 14 residues. The CDR3 sequence is CASGQALSGNTIYF. The CDR3 coding sequence is TGTGCCAGTGGACAGGCACTCTCTGGAAACACCATATATTTT.

This clone was counted once. This chain connects TRBV14 to TRBJ1-2; D is perhaps TRBD1 (5 bases). V lost 5 bases to trimming and J lost 2 bases, with 15 bases between them. Germline-derived CDR1 and CDR2 are SGHDN and FVKESK. This CDR3 spans 15 amino acids. The CDR3 region is CASSEKQWTNYGYTF. The CDR3 region has the DNA TGTGCCAGCAGCGAAAAACAGTGGACAAACTATGGCTACACCTTC. Looking up the rest from reference TRBV14 and TRBJ1-2 gives the full variable domain: EAGVTQFPSHSVIEKGQTVTLRCDPISGHDNLYWYRRVMGKEIKFLLHFVKESKQDESGMPNNRFLAERTGGTYSTLKVQPAELEDSGVYFCASSEKQWTNYGYTFGSGTRLTVV.

The chain is built from TRBV7-3 and TRBJ2-7; the D gene is possibly TRBD1 (5 bases). CDR1 is SGHTA, CDR2 FQGTGA, per germline. V lost 4 bases and J 2 bases, leaving 18 bases between the germline ends. There are 16 residues in the CDR3. The CDR3 region is CASSSTPRQGAYEQYF. CDR3 nucleotide sequence: TGTGCCAGCAGCTCAACCCCCCGACAAGGGGCCTACGAGCAGTACTTC.

This clone was seen more than once but under ten times. The chain links TRBV5-5 to TRBJ2-3; D not certain. With 0 bases removed from V and 3 bases from J, the gap between germline ends came to 8 bases. Per the germline V gene, CDR1 is SGHKS and CDR2 is YYEKEE (reference sequence). The CDR3 runs 14 residues. CDR3 nucleotide sequence: TGTGCCAGCAGCTTGGGGCAGACTACAGATACGCAGTATTTT. As protein: CASSLGQTTDTQYF.

This chain connects TRBV7-9 to TRBJ1-6; possibly TRBD1 for D (5 bases). V was pared by 3 bases and J by 3 bases, with 9 bases between. Germline V gene lookup returns CDR1 SEHNR and CDR2 FQNEAQ (reference sequence). The CDR3 runs to 15 residues. This CDR3 is CASSFGDSYNSPLHF. For the CDR3, the DNA is TGTGCCAGCAGCTTTGGCGACAGCTATAATTCACCCCTCCACTTT.

The chain carries TRBV24-1 and TRBJ2-3, with D possibly being TRBD1 or TRBD2 (6 bases each). Trimming took off 5 bases at V and 3 bases at J, with 14 bases between the two ends. This CDR3 has 15 amino acids. Germline CDR1 KGHDR, CDR2 SFDVKD. The CDR3 sequence: CATSGDWGRTDTQYF. The CDR3, as DNA: TGTGCCACCAGTGGGGACTGGGGGCGGACAGATACGCAGTATTTT.